Listed below are T cell receptor beta chains from one sample, sequenced in a study of blood T cell repertoires in COVID-19. Profiling relied on immunoSEQ multiplex PCR, and the TCRdb table lists in-frame clones only, not all of them. The repertoire holds 55,000 to 75,000 clones, with 80% as singletons. Sequenced input: peripheral blood. These receptors were taken from a man aged 65 to 79 who had recovered from COVID-19. The conserved cysteine and the conserved F or W are not part of the CDR3 here. Size values are once, few and many counts, or a class for expanded clones, and some rows have none.

clone_size,v_call,cdr3_aa
NA,TRBV19,ASSGQIFYGYT
once,TRBV4-3,ASSQGTGANYGYT
NA,TRBV7-2,ASSPKRGPLGQY
NA,TRBV28,ASSLSHYEQY
many,TRBV19,ASSGQGSNQPQH
NA,TRBV7-3,ASSLKWGPYEQY
NA,TRBV7-3,ASSRTGRVHEQF
NA,TRBV9,ASSESGTDNEKLF
NA,TRBV24-1,ATSDSTSGLDTGELF
NA,TRBV4-3,ASSQDAGGNTGELF
NA,TRBV9,ASSPRTALYGYT
NA,TRBV6-2/TRBV6-3,ASSQYYEQY
NA,TRBV30,AWSAGQGAAGANVLT
few,TRBV2,ASSEEDRMGA
NA,TRBV7-2,ASSLDPSSGNTIY
NA,TRBV6-5,ASKLQGSHEQY
NA,TRBV27,ASRYLGLAGTTDTQY
NA,TRBV24-1,ATSDWGTSVNNEQF
NA,TRBV19,ASKHTGTGELF
few,TRBV18,ASSTTRQGKVGNTIY
NA,TRBV30,AWSGSSNSYNEQF
NA,TRBV30,AWSVDRYSYEQY
once,TRBV6-2/TRBV6-3,ASSYLLAGVVDPNTGELF
NA,TRBV24-1,ATSSWGVPYEQY
few,TRBV7-2,ASSLDRYNEQF
NA,TRBV5-6,ASSLTSTNEQF
NA,TRBV6-5,ASSKGFQETQY
NA,TRBV6-2/TRBV6-3,ASSSPVRGDYGYT
once,TRBV5-6,ASSITGAQETQY
NA,TRBV5-1,ASSLLGQAGTEAF
NA,TRBV5-8,ASSFYKGARTGELF
NA,TRBV7-2,ASSFGDRDKETQY
NA,TRBV28,ASSLTKALVEQY
NA,TRBV4-3,ASSQDPRSTDTQY